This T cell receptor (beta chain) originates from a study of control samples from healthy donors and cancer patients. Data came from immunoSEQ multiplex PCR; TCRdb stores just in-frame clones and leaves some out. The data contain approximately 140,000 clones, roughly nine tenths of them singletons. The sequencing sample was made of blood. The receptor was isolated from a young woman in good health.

The CDR3 nucleotides read TGTGCCAGCAGCTTGAATTTCGACAGAACTGGAAACACCATATATTTT. Its translation: CASSLNFDRTGNTIYF. The rearrangement uses TRBV11-2 and TRBJ1-3, with D possibly TRBD1 on 5 matching bases. Germline loops: CDR1 SGHAT, CDR2 FQNNGV. Deletions cut 3 bases from V and 2 bases from J, with 14 bases between. The CDR3 is made up of 16 amino acids.